One and the same sample provided the 4 T cell receptor beta chains below, sequenced in a study of T cell responses to AZD1222 COVID-19 vaccine. This table comes from immunoSEQ multiplex PCR, and its TCRdb copy is limited to in-frame clones, with some not included. The sample shows 90,000 to 140,000 clones, about 81% of them seen only once. The source was peripheral blood, collected on day 0 of AZD1222 vaccination. These receptors came from an adult in good health.

Remarks on this clone: The sample carries other DNA sequences with the same CDR3. The V call is TRBV7-2, the J call TRBJ2-7; D ambiguous. The germline V and J ends were trimmed by 6 bases and 3 bases, with 15 bases remaining between them. This CDR3 is built from 14 residues. The V gene's germline CDR1 is SGHTA and CDR2 FQGNSA. CDR3 sequence: CASSPSPTYYEQYF. The DNA of the CDR3 is TGTGCCAGCAGTCCAAGCCCTACCTACTACGAGCAGTACTTC.

The chain uses TRBV5-6 and TRBJ2-5; D gene uncertain. V was clipped by 2 bases and J by 7 bases, with 6 bases between them. The CDR3 runs 11 residues. The germline V gene encodes CDR1 SGHDT and CDR2 YYEEEE. The CDR3 nucleotides read TGTGCCAGCAGCTTTGACGGGACCCAGTACTTC. This codes for CASSFDGTQYF.

V usage is TRBV2 and J usage is TRBJ1-5; tentative D call: TRBD1 (5 bases). Germline values: CDR1 SNHLY, CDR2 FYNNEI. Deletions cut 4 bases from V and 7 bases from J, with 14 bases between. The CDR3 sequence is 14 residues long. In DNA, the CDR3 is TGTGCCAGCAGTGCCAGGGTTAGGGGCCAGCCCCAGCATTTT. Translation gives CASSARVRGQPQHF.

This clone was seen a handful of times. The genes are TRBV3-1 (or the pseudogene TRBV3-2) and TRBJ1-2; no clear D. V lost 1 base, J lost 2 bases, and 8 bases lay in between. This CDR3 contains 14 residues. CDR1 is LGHDT, CDR2 YNNKEL, per germline (reference sequence). In DNA, the CDR3 is TGTGCCAGCAGCCAAGCGGGCAGGAACTATGGCTACACCTTC. Protein: CASSQAGRNYGYTF.